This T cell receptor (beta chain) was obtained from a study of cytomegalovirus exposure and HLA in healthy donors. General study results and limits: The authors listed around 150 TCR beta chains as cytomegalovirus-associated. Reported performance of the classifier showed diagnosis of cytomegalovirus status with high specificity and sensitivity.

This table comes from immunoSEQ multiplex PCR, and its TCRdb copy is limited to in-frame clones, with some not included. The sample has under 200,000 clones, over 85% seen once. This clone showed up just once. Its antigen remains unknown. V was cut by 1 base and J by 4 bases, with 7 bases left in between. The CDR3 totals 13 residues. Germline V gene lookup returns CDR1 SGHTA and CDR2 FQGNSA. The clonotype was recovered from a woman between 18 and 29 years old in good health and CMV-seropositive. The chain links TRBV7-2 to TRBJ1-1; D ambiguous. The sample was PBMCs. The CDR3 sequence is CASSLGQRTEAFF. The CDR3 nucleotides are TGTGCCAGCAGCTTAGGACAACGCACTGAAGCTTTCTTT.